Shown below are 21 T cell receptor beta chains from a single sample sequenced in a study of T-cell reconstitution after alpha-beta-depleted transplantation in children. Researchers prepared the TCRbeta library using unique molecular identifiers, the study reports. TCRdb fed the PCR reads into MiXCR, producing one record per CDR3 protein. Of approximately 300,000 distinct CDR3 sequences listed, more than 9% were seen once; the top ten hold about a quarter. Sequencing was performed on peripheral blood, taken 180 days after TCRalphabeta/CD19-depleted stem cell transplant. The receptor set was obtained from a male patient between 2 and 10 years old who had a stem cell transplant for chronic granulomatous disease, so the T cells may come from the graft donor.

There are many counts of this clonotype. This sequence joins TRBV2 and TRBJ2-1; 13 nucleotides agree with TRBD2. Per germline, CDR1 SNHLY and CDR2 FYNNEI. Trimming cost V 8 bases and J 7 bases; bases outside gene matches: 14. The CDR3 runs to 17 residues. The CDR3 nucleotides read TGTGCCAGCGGGGAAACCCTACTAGCGGGAGGGGGAAATGAGCAGTTCTTC. Its translation is CASGETLLAGGGNEQFF.

The sample holds many counts of this clonotype. The chain carries TRBV20-1 and TRBJ2-7; 8 bases match TRBD1. V was pared by 3 bases and J by 3 bases, with 4 bases of the junction left unmatched. CDR3 length: 13 residues. Germline lookup yields CDR1 DFQATT and CDR2 SNEGSKA (reference sequence). Here the CDR3 reads CSASRTGNYEQYF. DNA of the CDR3: TGCAGTGCTAGCAGGACAGGGAACTACGAGCAGTACTTC.

This clonotype was counted ten times or more. This chain connects TRBV12-3 or TRBV12-4 to TRBJ2-3, with a possible D match to TRBD1 (5 bases). The V gene lost 3 bases and the J gene lost 1 base, with 11 bases spanning the gap. The CDR3 has 15 amino acids. This CDR3 is CASSFPTGRTDTQYF. Here the CDR3 DNA reads TGTGCCAGCAGTTTTCCCACAGGCCGCACAGATACGCAGTATTTT.

This clonotype was counted many times. The chain links TRBV15 to TRBJ2-2, with 14 bases fitting TRBD2. The CDR3 runs to 16 residues. With V trimmed by 3 bases and J by 6 bases, 3 bases remained unmatched. Per the germline V gene, CDR1 is LNHNV and CDR2 is YYDKDF (reference sequence). The CDR3 region has the DNA TGTGCCACCAGCAGGGGACTAGCGGGAGTCGCCGGGGAGCTGTTTTTT. Protein product: CATSRGLAGVAGELFF.

In its sample, this clonotype was seen many times. The rearrangement links TRBV12-3 or TRBV12-4 to TRBJ2-2; TRBD2 agrees at 15 bases. This CDR3 region has 17 residues. V shed 7 bases, J shed 4 bases, and the junction held 7 bases outside the gene matches. In DNA, the CDR3 is TGTGCCAGCACCTGGACTAGCGGGAGGGTCATCACCGGGGAGCTGTTTTTT. As protein: CASTWTSGRVITGELFF.

This clonotype was seen repeatedly, ten times or more. The chain employs TRBV5-1 and TRBJ2-5, with TRBD2 identical over 7 bases. In germline, CDR1 is SGHRS, CDR2 YFSETQ. CDR3 size: 13 residues. Trimming at V came to 4 bases and at J to 4 bases, leaving 4 bases not matched to a gene. CDR3: CASSSGTPETQYF. The CDR3 nucleotides read TGCGCCAGCAGCAGCGGGACCCCAGAGACCCAGTACTTC.

The chain combines TRBV20-1 with TRBJ2-5; 8 bases line up with TRBD2. Looked up from germline, CDR1 is DFQATT and CDR2 is SNEGSKA (reference sequence). J gave up 5 bases and V 6 bases, and 17 bases lay outside the gene matches. CDR3 length: 16 residues. The CDR3 DNA follows: TGCAGTGCCATCCCCCCCCGAGCGGGAGCTCTCGAGACCCAGTACTTC. The encoded protein is CSAIPPRAGALETQYF.

This clonotype appeared many times. The chain couples TRBV10-3 to TRBJ2-4; TRBD2 might be the D (6 bases). The CDR3 is 12 residues long. V dropped 10 bases and J dropped 1 base, with 8 bases sitting between them. CDR1 and CDR2 from the germline V gene are ENHRY and SYGVKD. CDR3 amino acids: CATEGAKNIQYF. In DNA form, the CDR3 reads TGTGCCACGGAGGGGGCCAAAAACATTCAGTACTTC.

This clonotype occurred many times. The V gene is TRBV7-6, the J gene TRBJ2-6, with D hard to call. Germline V lookup: CDR1 SGHVS, CDR2 FNYEAQ. This CDR3 has 15 amino acids. Trimming took 5 bases from V and 2 from J, leaving 10 bases between them. CDR3 in amino acids: CASSGPGPGANVLTF. CDR3 coding DNA: TGTGCCAGCAGCGGTCCCGGCCCTGGGGCCAACGTCCTGACTTTC.

This clonotype has a count of ten or more. This chain uses TRBV6-5 with TRBJ2-5, with D possibly being TRBD2 (5 bases). CDR1 MNHEY and CDR2 SVGAGI come from the germline V gene. The V and J ends lost 2 bases and 4 bases respectively, with 11 bases between them. The CDR3 contains 14 residues. This CDR3 reads CASSYHGGGETQYF. CDR3 sequence (DNA): TGTGCCAGCAGTTACCACGGAGGCGGAGAGACCCAGTACTTC.

This clonotype was seen many times. The chain carries TRBV20-1 and TRBJ2-7; 7 nucleotides match TRBD2. V was clipped by 2 bases and J by 3 bases; unmatched bases: 1. Germline-derived CDR1 and CDR2 are DFQATT and SNEGSKA (reference sequence). The CDR3 has 12 amino acids. CDR3 protein: CSARLADYEQYF. For the CDR3, the DNA is TGCAGTGCTAGACTAGCGGACTACGAGCAGTACTTC.

In this sample, this clonotype turned up many times. The chain has TRBV20-1 and TRBJ2-1, with D unresolved. Trimming removed 7 bases at V and 0 bases at J, with 10 bases between. CDR1 DFQATT and CDR2 SNEGSKA come from the germline V gene (reference sequence). The CDR3 spans 13 residues. The CDR3 DNA reads as TGCAGTGGTATATTAAGCTCCTACAATGAGCAGTTCTTC. It codes for CSGILSSYNEQFF.

This clonotype has ten or more counts. The chain has TRBV7-2 and TRBJ2-7; no firm D call. The CDR3 runs 14 residues. CDR1 is SGHTA, CDR2 FQGNSA, per germline. V lost 4 bases and J lost 3, with 13 bases in between. The CDR3 DNA reads as TGTGCCAGCAGCTCACCGGGCGTCGGCTACGAGCAGTACTTC. This sequence encodes CASSSPGVGYEQYF.

This clonotype was recorded at least ten times. The chain has TRBV7-8 and TRBJ2-3, with D perhaps matching TRBD2 (6 bases). The CDR3 consists of 12 residues. V was clipped by 6 bases and J by 6 bases, with 10 bases between them. The germline V gene encodes CDR1 SGHVS and CDR2 FQNEAQ. CDR3 DNA: TGTGCCAGCAGTATTCGGGGGGATACGCAGTATTTT. Translating gives CASSIRGDTQYF.

This clonotype appeared many times. V and J are TRBV4-1 and TRBJ2-5, with D unresolved. There are 15 residues in the CDR3. CDR1 MGHRA and CDR2 YSYEKL come from the germline V gene. The ends were cut back, 0 bases at V and 5 bases at J, with 13 bases in the middle. The CDR3 loop reads CASSQELPREETQYF. As DNA, the CDR3 is TGCGCCAGCAGCCAAGAATTACCCAGAGAGGAGACCCAGTACTTC.

This clonotype showed up many times. The chain combines TRBV28 with TRBJ2-5; D is undetermined. The CDR3 sequence is 13 residues long. V lost 0 bases and J 3 bases, leaving 5 bases between the germline ends. Per the germline V gene, CDR1 is MDHEN and CDR2 is SYDVKM. CDR3 amino acids: CASSLWQEETQYF. The CDR3 DNA is TGTGCCAGCAGTTTATGGCAAGAAGAGACCCAGTACTTC.

The table lists this clonotype with a few counts. The gene calls are TRBV19 and TRBJ2-3; TRBD1 might be the D (6 bases). Germline V gives CDR1 LNHDA, CDR2 SQIVND (reference sequence). The V gene lost 6 bases and the J gene lost 7 bases, with 14 bases spanning the gap. CDR3 size: 13 residues. CDR3 protein: CASSPDSLNTQYF. The DNA of the CDR3 is TGTGCCAGTAGCCCGGACAGCCTCAATACGCAGTATTTT.

This clonotype was seen ten or more times. The chain is built from TRBV2 and TRBJ2-7; D perhaps matches TRBD2 (5 bases). V was trimmed by 10 bases and J by 0 bases, leaving 13 bases between them. Germline V gives CDR1 SNHLY, CDR2 FYNNEI. The CDR3 consists of 13 residues. CDR3 DNA sequence: TGTGCCACATTAGCCGGGGTCTCCTACGAGCAGTACTTC. As protein: CATLAGVSYEQYF. The entire variable domain, with the rest obtained from reference TRBV2 and TRBJ2-7, is as follows: EPEVTQTPSHQVTQMGQEVILRCVPISNHLYFYWYRQILGQKVEFLVSFYNNEISEKSEIFDDQFSVERPDGSNFTLKIRSTKLEDSAMYFCATLAGVSYEQYFGPGTRLTVT.

Ten or more counts support this clonotype. The rearrangement uses TRBV6-2 or TRBV6-3 and TRBJ2-7; 7 bases align to TRBD1. CDR1 and CDR2 from the germline V gene are MNHEY and SVGEGT. CDR3 size: 15 residues. V lost 5 bases, J lost 0 bases, and 7 bases stayed unmatched. CDR3 residues: CASSLGTAISYEQYF. DNA for the CDR3: TGTGCCAGCAGTCTCGGGACAGCCATCTCCTACGAGCAGTACTTC.

This clonotype appeared a single time. A much larger clone lies a single base off, so this may be a read error. This CDR3 is missing its conserved last phenylalanine or tryptophan, likely due to a read error. The chain joins TRBV20-1 to TRBJ2-7, with D possibly being TRBD2 (6 bases). Germline V lookup: CDR1 DFQATT, CDR2 SNEGSKA (reference sequence). Trimming shortened V by 0 bases and J by 3 bases, and 12 bases separated the two germline ends. This CDR3 is 14 amino acids long. The CDR3 DNA is TGCAGTGCTAGAGATGTGGAGGGCAACTACGAGCAGTACCTC. This codes for CSARDVEGNYEQYL.

This clonotype occurred many times. The chain combines TRBV15 with TRBJ2-3; D perhaps matches TRBD1 (5 bases). The V end lost 7 bases, the J end lost 0 bases, and 17 bases lay between the germline ends. CDR1 and CDR2 from the germline V gene are LNHNV and YYDKDF (reference sequence). The CDR3 is 16 residues long. The CDR3 region is CATNAGRPGSTDTQYF. CDR3 DNA: TGTGCCACCAACGCTGGAAGGCCAGGGAGCACAGATACGCAGTATTTT.